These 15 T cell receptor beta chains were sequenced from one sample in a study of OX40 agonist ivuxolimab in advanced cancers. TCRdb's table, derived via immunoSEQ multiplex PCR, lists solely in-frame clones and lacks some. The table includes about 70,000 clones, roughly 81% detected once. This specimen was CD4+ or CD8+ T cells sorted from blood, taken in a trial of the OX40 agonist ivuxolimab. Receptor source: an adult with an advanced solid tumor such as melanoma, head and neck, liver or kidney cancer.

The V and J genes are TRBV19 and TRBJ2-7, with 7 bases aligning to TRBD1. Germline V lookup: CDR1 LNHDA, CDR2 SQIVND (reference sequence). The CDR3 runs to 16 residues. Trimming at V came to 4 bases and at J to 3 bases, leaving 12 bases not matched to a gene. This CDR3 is CASSSYTGTVHYEQYF. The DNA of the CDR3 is TGTGCCAGTAGTAGCTATACCGGGACAGTCCACTACGAGCAGTACTTC.

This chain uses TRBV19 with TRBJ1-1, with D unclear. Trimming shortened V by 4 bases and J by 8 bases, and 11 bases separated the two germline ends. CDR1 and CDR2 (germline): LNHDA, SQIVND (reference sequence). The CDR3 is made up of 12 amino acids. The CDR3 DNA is TGTGCCAGTAGTAGGTCCAAAGGCGAAGCTTTCTTT. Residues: CASSRSKGEAFF.

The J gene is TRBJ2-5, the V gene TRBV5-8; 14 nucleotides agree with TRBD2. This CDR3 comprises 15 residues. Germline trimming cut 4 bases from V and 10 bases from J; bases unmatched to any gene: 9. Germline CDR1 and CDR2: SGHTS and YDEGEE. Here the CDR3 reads CASSAGTSGSQGQYF. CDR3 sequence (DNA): TGTGCCAGCAGCGCCGGGACTAGCGGGAGTCAGGGCCAGTACTTC.

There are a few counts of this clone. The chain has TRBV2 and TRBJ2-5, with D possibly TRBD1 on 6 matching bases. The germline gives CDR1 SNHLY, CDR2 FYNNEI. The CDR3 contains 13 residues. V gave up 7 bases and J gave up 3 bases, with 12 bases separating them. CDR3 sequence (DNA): TGTGCCAGCAAAGGGGGATCAAAAGAGACCCAGTACTTC. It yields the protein CASKGGSKETQYF.

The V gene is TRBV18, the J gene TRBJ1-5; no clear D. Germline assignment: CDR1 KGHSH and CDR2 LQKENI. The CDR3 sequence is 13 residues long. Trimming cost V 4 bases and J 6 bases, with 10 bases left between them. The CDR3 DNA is TGTGCCAGCTCACAAGACCCAAGTCAGCCCCAGCATTTT. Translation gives CASSQDPSQPQHF.

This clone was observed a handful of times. The DNA for the CDR3 is TGTGCCACCAGCAGAGATCAGGCGGAGGCCCAGCATTTT. This translates into CATSRDQAEAQHF. This chain uses TRBV15 with TRBJ1-5; D remains ambiguous. The CDR3 is made up of 13 amino acids. Germline V lookup: CDR1 LNHNV, CDR2 YYDKDF (reference sequence). V gave up 0 bases and J gave up 11 bases, with 11 bases separating them.

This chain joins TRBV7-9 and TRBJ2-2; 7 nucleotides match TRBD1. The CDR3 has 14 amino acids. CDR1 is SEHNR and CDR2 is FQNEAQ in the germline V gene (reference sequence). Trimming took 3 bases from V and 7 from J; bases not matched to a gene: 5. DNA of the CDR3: TGTGCCAGCAGCTTCACAGGGGATCACGGGGAGCTGTTTTTT. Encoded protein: CASSFTGDHGELFF.

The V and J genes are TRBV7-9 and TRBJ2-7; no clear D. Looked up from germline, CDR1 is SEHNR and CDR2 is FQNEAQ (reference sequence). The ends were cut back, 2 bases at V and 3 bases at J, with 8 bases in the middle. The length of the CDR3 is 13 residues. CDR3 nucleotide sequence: TGTGCCAGCAGCTTAAGAGGCGGCTACGAGCAGTACTTC. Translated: CASSLRGGYEQYF. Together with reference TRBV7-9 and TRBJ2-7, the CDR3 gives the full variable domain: DTGVSQNPRHKITKRGQNVTFRCDPISEHNRLYWYRQTLGQGPEFLTYFQNEAQLEKSRLLSDRFSAERPKGSFSTLEIQRTEQGDSAMYLCASSLRGGYEQYFGPGTRLTVT.

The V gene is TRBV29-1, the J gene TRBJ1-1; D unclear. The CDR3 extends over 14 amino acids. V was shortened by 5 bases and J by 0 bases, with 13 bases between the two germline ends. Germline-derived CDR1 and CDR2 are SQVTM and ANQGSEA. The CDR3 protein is CSVQRSRMNTEAFF. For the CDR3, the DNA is TGCAGCGTTCAAAGGAGTAGGATGAACACTGAAGCTTTCTTT.

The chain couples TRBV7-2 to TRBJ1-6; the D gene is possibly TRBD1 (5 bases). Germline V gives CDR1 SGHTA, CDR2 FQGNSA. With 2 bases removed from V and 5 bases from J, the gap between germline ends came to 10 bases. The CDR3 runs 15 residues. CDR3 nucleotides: TGTGCCAGCAGCTTAAGGGGAACGGATAATTCACCCCTCCACTTT. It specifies CASSLRGTDNSPLHF.

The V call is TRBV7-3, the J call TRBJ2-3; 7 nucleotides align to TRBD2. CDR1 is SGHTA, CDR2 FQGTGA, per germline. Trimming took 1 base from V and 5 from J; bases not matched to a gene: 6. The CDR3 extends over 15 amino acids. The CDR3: CASSLMGGEGDTQYF. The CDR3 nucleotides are TGTGCCAGCAGCTTAATGGGAGGGGAGGGAGATACGCAGTATTTT.

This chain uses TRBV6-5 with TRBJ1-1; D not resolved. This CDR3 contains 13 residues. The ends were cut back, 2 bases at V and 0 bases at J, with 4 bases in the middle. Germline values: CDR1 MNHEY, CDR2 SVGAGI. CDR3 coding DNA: TGTGCCAGCAGTTACGAGGTGAACACTGAAGCTTTCTTT. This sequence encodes CASSYEVNTEAFF.

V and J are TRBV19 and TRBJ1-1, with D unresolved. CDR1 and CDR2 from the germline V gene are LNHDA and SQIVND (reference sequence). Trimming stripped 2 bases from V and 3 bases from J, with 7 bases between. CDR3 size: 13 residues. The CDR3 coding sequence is TGTGCCAGTAGTATATTAAGGGACACTGAAGCTTTCTTT. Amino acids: CASSILRDTEAFF.

In DNA, the CDR3 is TGTGCCAGCAGCTTTGGACAGGTCACAGATACGCAGTATTTT. Its protein product is CASSFGQVTDTQYF. The chain recombines TRBV11-3 with TRBJ2-3; 7 bases agree with TRBD1. The CDR3 has 14 residues. V dropped 3 bases and J dropped 2; count of bases not matched to a gene: 2. Germline V lookup: CDR1 SGHNT, CDR2 YENEEA.

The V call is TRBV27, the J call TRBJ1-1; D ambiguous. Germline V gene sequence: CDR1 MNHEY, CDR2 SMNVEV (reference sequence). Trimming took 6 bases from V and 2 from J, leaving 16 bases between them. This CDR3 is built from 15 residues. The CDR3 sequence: CASRPAAMGNTEAFF. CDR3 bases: TGTGCCAGCAGGCCGGCGGCAATGGGCAACACTGAAGCTTTCTTT.